The clone carrying this TCR beta chain was detected ten times or more. The data originate from a study of T cells after posttransplantation cyclophosphamide. Assay: immunoSEQ multiplex PCR; the TCRdb copy retains only in-frame clones and omits some. The sample was found to contain 30,000 to 35,000 clones, and every one recurs. CDR3 length: 12 amino acids. The V and J ends lost 4 bases and 6 bases respectively, with 9 bases between them. Germline V gene data show CDR1 as SGHAT and CDR2 as FQNNGV. The source is a woman aged 50 to 65 in good health and a related stem cell transplant donor. The chain joins TRBV11-2 to TRBJ1-2; weak D call: TRBD1 (5 bases). The sequencing sample was made of PBMCs. CDR3 DNA sequence: TGTGCCAGCAGCTCAGGGTTAGATGGCTACACCTTC. This codes for CASSSGLDGYTF. Looking up the rest from reference TRBV11-2 and TRBJ1-2 gives the full variable domain: EAGVAQSPRYKIIEKRQSVAFWCNPISGHATLYWYQQILGQGPKLLIQFQNNGVVDDSQLPKDRFSAERLKGVDSTLKIQPAKLEDSAVYLCASSSGLDGYTFGSGTRLTVV.